This passage covers 6 T cell receptor beta chains from one sample sequenced in a study of human T cells and chemical hapten exposure. TCRdb reprocessed the RACE reads via MiXCR and lists one record per CDR3 protein. Of around 130,000 distinct CDR3 sequences listed, approximately 9% are singletons. The time point here: healthy volunteer bleed at 2 weeks. Total RNA extraction was carried out from unfractionated whole blood. The sequenced sample consisted of whole blood. The receptor set was obtained from a male donor in good health. Some clones in this sample may be carry-over from other donors' samples.

The V and J genes are TRBV12-3 or TRBV12-4 and TRBJ2-2; possible D gene TRBD1, 5 bases. Trimming stripped 6 bases from V and 2 bases from J, with 10 bases between. This CDR3 has 14 amino acids. CDR3 DNA: TGTGCCAGCAGCTTACAGGCTAACACCGGGGAGCTGTTTTTT. Protein product: CASSLQANTGELFF.

For this clonotype: The junction departs from the called germline gene at one end, perhaps through a read error. The V call is TRBV9, the J call TRBJ1-4; TRBD1 matches 7 bases. CDR3 size: 16 residues. Germline V gene lookup returns CDR1 SGDLS and CDR2 YYNGEE. The CDR3 region is CASSRGLLATDEKLFF. The CDR3 nucleotides are TGTGCCAGCAGCAGGGGGCTCTTAGCAACTGATGAAAAACTGTTTTTT.

There are a few counts of this clonotype. V usage is TRBV15 and J usage is TRBJ2-7; D not certain. Trimming pared 0 bases from V and 2 bases from J, leaving 5 bases between. The CDR3 loop spans 13 amino acids. Germline CDR1 is LNHNV and CDR2 is YYDKDF (reference sequence). The CDR3 DNA is TGTGCCACCAGCAGAGATGTCCCCTACGAGCAGTACTTC. Its protein is CATSRDVPYEQYF.

This clonotype showed up many times. The chain is built from TRBV5-1 and TRBJ2-1; 12 positions agree with TRBD2. Germline CDR1 is SGHRS and CDR2 is YFSETQ. This CDR3 contains 19 residues. V lost 1 base, J lost 1 base, and 9 bases stayed unmatched. The CDR3 protein is CASSLRSSGRVESYNEQFF. In nucleotides, the CDR3 is TGCGCCAGCAGCTTGAGGTCTAGCGGGAGGGTCGAGTCCTACAATGAGCAGTTCTTC.

Only a few counts were recorded for this clonotype. CDR3 residues: CASSPHLGQGLFF. Written as DNA, the CDR3 is TGTGCCAGCAGCCCCCACCTAGGACAGGGACTGTTTTTT. V is TRBV7-2 and J is TRBJ1-4; TRBD1 matches at 8 bases. CDR1 SGHTA and CDR2 FQGNSA come from the germline V gene. Unmatched junction bases numbered 9, after V lost 5 bases and J lost 13 bases. The CDR3 consists of 13 residues.

The chain uses TRBV6-6 and TRBJ2-7; no clear D. The CDR3 runs to 17 residues. V lost 6 bases, J lost 4 bases, and 25 bases lay in between. The germline CDR1 and CDR2 sequences are MNHNY and SVGAGI (reference sequence). The CDR3 loop is CASSSTVGDKGRYEQYF. The CDR3 region has the DNA TGTGCCAGCAGCTCGACCGTCGGCGACAAGGGTCGGTACGAGCAGTACTTC.